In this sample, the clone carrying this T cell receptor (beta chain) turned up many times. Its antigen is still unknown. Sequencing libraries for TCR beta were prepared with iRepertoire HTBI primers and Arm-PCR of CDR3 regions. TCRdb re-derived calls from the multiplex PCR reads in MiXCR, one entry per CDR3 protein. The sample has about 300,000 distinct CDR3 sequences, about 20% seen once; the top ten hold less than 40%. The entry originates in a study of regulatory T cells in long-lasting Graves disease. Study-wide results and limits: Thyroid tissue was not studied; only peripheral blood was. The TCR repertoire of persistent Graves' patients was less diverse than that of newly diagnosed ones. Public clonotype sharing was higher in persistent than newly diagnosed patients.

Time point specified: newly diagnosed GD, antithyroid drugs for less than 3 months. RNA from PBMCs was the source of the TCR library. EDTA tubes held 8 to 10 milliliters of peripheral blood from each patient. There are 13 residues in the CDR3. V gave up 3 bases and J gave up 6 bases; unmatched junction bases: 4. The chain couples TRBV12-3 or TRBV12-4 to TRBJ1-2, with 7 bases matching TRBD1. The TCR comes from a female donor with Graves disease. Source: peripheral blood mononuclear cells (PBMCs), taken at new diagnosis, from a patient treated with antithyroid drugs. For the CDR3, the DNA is TGTGCCAGCAGTTTTAGACAGGGTCATGGCTACACCTTC. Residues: CASSFRQGHGYTF.